Listed below are T cell receptor beta chains from one sample, sequenced in a study of memory CD8 T cells in hepatitis C reinfection. Data came from immunoSEQ multiplex PCR; TCRdb stores just in-frame clones and leaves some out. The table includes about 45,000 clones, over 75% detected once. Sequencing was performed on naive CD8+ T cells sorted from blood. The receptor source for this set is a man between 18 and 29 years old with hepatitis C virus infection. Each CDR3 is given without its conserved first and last residue. The order of the fields is V gene, CDR3 protein.

TRBV9 | ASSVSGINEQF
TRBV6-5 | ASSFTAGSVGTEAF
TRBV7-9 | ADQQLGEAANTIY
TRBV10-3 | AISPGTGAGEQY
TRBV4-3 | ASSQDLGVQETQY
TRBV10-3 | AISESLADTNTGELF
TRBV6-1 | ASTDRGYSPLH
TRBV7-3 | ASTLGHGPNNEQF
TRBV19 | ASSISLAQETQY
TRBV7-9 | ASSPRVGASEETQY
TRBV7-9 | ASSLAGGTGGNEKLF
TRBV5-1 | ASSLAGDRTTDTQY
TRBV28 | ASSSRTRGSYEQY
TRBV19 | ASSIDRQGGELF
TRBV9 | ASSPGQGENEQY
TRBV27 | ASSPNQGARTDTQY
TRBV29-1 | SAGSGGYNEQF
TRBV7-6 | ASSLTSGAVRETQY
TRBV5-4 | ASSVGQGWNEQF
TRBV5-4 | ASSLGPGNNEQF
TRBV4-3 | ASSWTSGGARELF
TRBV7-8 | ASSAGGQLGGYT
TRBV9 | ASSVATAGELF
TRBV7-9 | ASSLTGNEQY
TRBV7-9 | ASSGTSGRAEEQY
TRBV28 | ASSLSRGLSYEQY
TRBV29-1 | SAQTAGIGWETQY
TRBV7-9 | ASSLESREPKLF
TRBV19 | ASTYGGQNTEAF
TRBV6-4 | ASSARGGQNTGELF
TRBV19 | ASSMGSYAPYSYGYT
TRBV5-1 | ASSLLSGRALGAYEQY
TRBV27 | ASSLGGLAGGLSDTQY
TRBV7-9 | ASTGGAGTGELF
TRBV5-1 | ASSPTSGGHNEQF
TRBV9 | ASSVSSGGASDEQF
TRBV21-1 | ASSKVRLTGRQGNQPQH
TRBV27 | ASSSMQGQETQY
TRBV19 | ASSIPFGRAGELF
TRBV6-1 | ASSSGHEQY